Each of the 27 T cell receptor beta chains below was sequenced from the same sample in a study of spatial heterogeneity in lung cancer. MiXCR, run by TCRdb on the 5' RACE reads, gives a single entry per CDR3 protein. The sample includes over 95,000 distinct CDR3 sequences, 10% to 11% of them seen just once. Indicated time point: blood at routine non-recurrence follow-up after resection. The sequencing here drew on PBMCs, taken at follow-up. The receptors stem from a female donor with early-stage non-small cell lung cancer.

This clonotype was seen repeatedly, ten times or more. The genes are TRBV20-1 and TRBJ1-2, with D perhaps matching TRBD1 (5 bases). Germline CDR1 and CDR2: DFQATT and SNEGSKA (reference sequence). The CDR3 spans 12 residues. With 4 bases removed from V and 2 bases from J, the gap between germline ends came to 8 bases. The CDR3, as DNA: TGCAGTGCTACACAGGACAACTATGGCTACACCTTC. Amino acid sequence: CSATQDNYGYTF.

The CDR3 reads CASGQCGPTDTQYF. The CDR3 DNA sequence: TGTGCCAGCGGCCAGTGCGGACCCACAGATACGCAGTATTTT. This chain links TRBV6-1 with TRBJ2-3; D unclear. Trimming took 8 bases from V and 2 from J, leaving 14 bases between them. Per germline, CDR1 MNHNS and CDR2 SASEGT. This CDR3 is 14 amino acids long.

This clonotype came up a few times. As DNA, the CDR3 is TGTGCCAGCAGCCAAGCAGGGTATTCACCCCTCCACTTT. Protein product: CASSQAGYSPLHF. This chain joins TRBV3-1 and TRBJ1-6; possible D gene TRBD1, 5 bases. This CDR3 contains 13 residues. V was cut by 1 base and J by 8 bases, with 6 bases left in between. CDR1 and CDR2 from the germline V gene are LGHDT and YNNKEL (reference sequence).

This clonotype was found many times. V is TRBV6-5 and J is TRBJ2-7, with a tentative D call TRBD2 (5 bases). Trimming cost V 5 bases and J 2 bases, with 16 bases left between them. The germline gives CDR1 MNHEY, CDR2 SVGAGI. The CDR3 is 15 residues long. In nucleotides, the CDR3 is TGTGCCAGCAGTCCCGGGGTCTCGGGGACCTACGAGCAGTACGTC. As protein: CASSPGVSGTYEQYV.

This clonotype occurred a few times. The V call is TRBV7-9, the J call TRBJ2-2, with unresolved D. Trimming took off 5 bases at V and 7 bases at J, with 5 bases between the two ends. CDR1 is SEHNR and CDR2 is FQNEAQ in the germline V gene (reference sequence). There are 11 residues in the CDR3. The CDR3 DNA follows: TGTGCCAGCAGCCATGGCGGGGAGCTGTTTTTT. Translated: CASSHGGELFF.

This clonotype was observed many times. This chain links TRBV4-2 with TRBJ2-1; D ambiguous. CDR1 is LGHNA, CDR2 YNFKEQ, per germline. V dropped 0 bases and J dropped 4 bases, with 10 bases sitting between them. The CDR3 covers 15 residues. The CDR3 loop is CASSQDSDVYNEQFF. Written as DNA, the CDR3 is TGTGCCAGCAGCCAAGATTCGGACGTTTACAATGAGCAGTTCTTC.

This clonotype has more than one count but fewer than ten. The CDR3 DNA reads TGTGCCAGCAGCCAATCTCAAAGCTATGGCTACACCTTC. Translation: CASSQSQSYGYTF. The chain links TRBV3-1 to TRBJ1-2; D uncertain. The CDR3 is 13 amino acids. V was shortened by 2 bases and J by 4 bases, with 8 bases between the two germline ends. Germline CDR1 is LGHDT and CDR2 is YNNKEL (reference sequence). Based on the CDR3 plus reference TRBV3-1 and TRBJ1-2, the full variable domain is DTAVSQTPKYLVTQMGNDKSIKCEQNLGHDTMYWYKQDSKKFLKIMFSYNNKELIINETVPNRFSPKSPDKAHLNLHINSLELGDSAVYFCASSQSQSYGYTFGSGTRLTVV.

This clonotype was seen a few times. This chain joins TRBV2 and TRBJ2-2; 8 bases match TRBD2. V shed 10 bases, J shed 4 bases, and the junction held 5 bases outside the gene matches. There are 13 residues in the CDR3. The germline V gene has CDR1 SNHLY and CDR2 FYNNEI. The CDR3 spells CAIAGGFTGELFF. CDR3 DNA sequence: TGTGCCATCGCGGGAGGATTCACCGGGGAGCTGTTTTTT.

The table lists this clonotype with many counts. The chain joins TRBV4-1 to TRBJ1-1; D is unresolved. Trimming took off 0 bases at V and 0 bases at J, with 17 bases between the two ends. The CDR3 contains 18 residues. The V gene's germline CDR1 is MGHRA and CDR2 YSYEKL. CDR3 nucleotide sequence: TGCGCCAGCAGCCAAGATTTGTTGCGGAAGGGCCTGAACACTGAAGCTTTCTTT. This codes for CASSQDLLRKGLNTEAFF.

The sample holds a few counts of this clonotype. This chain joins TRBV6-5 and TRBJ1-1; 7 bases match TRBD1. The CDR3 has 14 amino acids. With V trimmed by 4 bases and J by 5 bases, 7 bases remained unmatched. Germline CDR1 reads MNHEY; CDR2 reads SVGAGI. The CDR3 loop reads CASSFQGVRTEAFF. The DNA for the CDR3 is TGTGCCAGCAGTTTCCAGGGGGTTCGGACTGAAGCTTTCTTT.

In this sample, this clonotype turned up many times. The CDR3 sequence is CASSLGRGVDEKLFF. The CDR3 nucleotides read TGCGCCAGCAGCTTGGGACGTGGGGTTGATGAAAAACTGTTTTTT. V gene TRBV5-1 combines with J gene TRBJ1-4; D remains unclear. This CDR3 has 15 residues. The germline V gene encodes CDR1 SGHRS and CDR2 YFSETQ. Trimming removed 0 bases at V and 6 bases at J, with 12 bases between.

This clonotype came up a few times. The rearrangement links TRBV10-3 to TRBJ1-5; no firm D call. Trimming removed 0 bases from V and 6 bases from J, with 12 bases in between. This CDR3 is 15 amino acids long. Germline CDR1 reads ENHRY; CDR2 reads SYGVKD. This chain's CDR3 is CAISESGQVVQPQHF. CDR3 DNA sequence: TGTGCCATCAGTGAGTCTGGGCAGGTAGTTCAGCCCCAGCATTTT.

This clonotype was detected a few times. The chain uses TRBV15 and TRBJ2-7; a weak D match, TRBD1 (7 bases). V lost 1 base, J lost 3 bases, and 13 bases lay in between. CDR3 length equals 15 residues. Germline CDR1 is LNHNV and CDR2 is YYDKDF (reference sequence). DNA for the CDR3: TGTGCCACCAGCAGAGGCGGGACAGTTTACTACGAGCAGTACTTC. Translation: CATSRGGTVYYEQYF.

This clonotype was seen many times. The chain carries TRBV11-2 and TRBJ2-3, with D uncertain. The CDR3 contains 12 residues. V gave up 3 bases and J gave up 5 bases, with 6 bases separating them. The germline V gene encodes CDR1 SGHAT and CDR2 FQNNGV. CDR3 in amino acids: CASSFGRDTQYF. In nucleotides, the CDR3 is TGTGCCAGCAGCTTCGGAAGAGATACGCAGTATTTT.

V and J are TRBV11-1 and TRBJ1-1, with D perhaps matching TRBD1 (5 bases). Germline CDR1 SGHAT, CDR2 FQDESV (reference sequence). V lost 4 bases and J lost 1, with 10 bases in between. The length of the CDR3 is 14 residues. The CDR3: CASSSRDWNTEAFF. The CDR3 coding sequence is TGTGCCAGCAGCTCCCGGGACTGGAACACTGAAGCTTTCTTT.

This clonotype was seen ten or more times. CDR3: CSVRGGITEAFF. The CDR3 region has the DNA TGCAGCGTCAGAGGGGGGATCACTGAAGCTTTCTTT. This chain uses TRBV29-1 with TRBJ1-1; D may be TRBD1 (6 bases). The CDR3 spans 12 residues. The V and J ends lost 6 bases and 4 bases respectively, with 12 bases between them. In germline, CDR1 is SQVTM, CDR2 ANQGSEA.

The chain employs TRBV6-1 and TRBJ2-5, with D maybe TRBD1 (6 bases). CDR1 is MNHNS and CDR2 is SASEGT in the germline V gene. The CDR3 covers 15 residues. Trimming pared 11 bases from V and 1 base from J, leaving 20 bases between. In nucleotides, the CDR3 is TGTGCCGCCAGCGTTGGGGACATAGGCCAAGAGACCCAGTACTTC. As protein: CAASVGDIGQETQYF.

V gene TRBV7-2 combines with J gene TRBJ2-1; perhaps D is TRBD1 or TRBD2 (5 bases each). The CDR3 runs to 13 residues. Germline lookup yields CDR1 SGHTA and CDR2 FQGNSA. V was cut by 5 bases and J by 2 bases, with 7 bases left in between. DNA for the CDR3: TGTGCCAGCAGCACGGGGCCCTACAATGAGCAGTTCTTC. Its translation is CASSTGPYNEQFF. Full variable domain (missing parts from reference TRBV7-2 and TRBJ2-1): GAGVSQSPSNKVTEKGKDVELRCDPISGHTALYWYRQSLGQGLEFLIYFQGNSAPDKSGLPSDRFSAERTGGSVSTLTIQRTQQEDSAVYLCASSTGPYNEQFFGPGTRLTVL.

The V and J genes are TRBV20-1 and TRBJ2-1, with 12 bases lining up with TRBD2. CDR1 and CDR2 (germline): DFQATT, SNEGSKA (reference sequence). V was pared by 0 bases and J by 0 bases, with 9 bases of the junction left unmatched. This CDR3 contains 19 residues. The CDR3 DNA reads TGCAGTGCTAGAGATACCCTAGCGGGAGGGTACTACTCCTACAATGAGCAGTTCTTC. It yields the protein CSARDTLAGGYYSYNEQFF.

This clonotype was counted only a few times. The rearrangement links TRBV21-1 to TRBJ1-1; the tabulated D call, TRBD1, remains unverified against the DNA. TRBV21-1 is designated a pseudogene. The length of the CDR3 is 16 residues. CDR3 nucleotides: TGTGCCAGCAGCAAAGGCCCGCAGGGGGCCTGGGCTGAAGCTTTCTTT. Translating it yields CASSKGPQGAWAEAFF.

This clonotype occurred many times. The genes are TRBV29-1 and TRBJ1-4; TRBD1 agrees at 8 bases. From germline, CDR1 is SQVTM and CDR2 ANQGSEA. This CDR3 region has 13 residues. V shed 7 bases and J 5 bases; nucleotides not matched to a gene: 6. Written as DNA, the CDR3 is TGCAGCGCCTCGACAGGGGCGAATGAAAAACTGTTTTTT. As protein: CSASTGANEKLFF.

This clonotype has only a few counts. The chain employs TRBV20-1 and TRBJ2-1, with D uncertain. Deletions cut 3 bases from V and 10 bases from J, with 13 bases between. The CDR3 extends over 12 amino acids. Germline V gene data show CDR1 as DFQATT and CDR2 as SNEGSKA (reference sequence). CDR3 in amino acids: CSASNSHWEQFF. CDR3 DNA: TGCAGTGCTAGCAACTCCCACTGGGAGCAGTTCTTC.

There are a few counts of this clonotype. The chain has TRBV23-1 and TRBJ2-7; 9 nucleotides agree with TRBD1. TRBV23-1 qualifies as an ORF whose function is uncertain. This CDR3 comprises 14 residues. The ends lost 7 bases at V and 3 bases at J; junction bases unmatched: 7. The CDR3 loop is CASIRPGQGYEQYV. In nucleotides, the CDR3 is TGCGCCAGCATCCGACCGGGACAGGGCTACGAGCAGTACGTC.

This clonotype showed up just a few times. This rearrangement joins TRBV28 to TRBJ2-7; tentatively, D is TRBD1 (6 bases). Trimming took off 4 bases at V and 3 bases at J, with 16 bases between the two ends. The CDR3 is made up of 15 amino acids. The V gene's germline CDR1 is MDHEN and CDR2 SYDVKM. CDR3 DNA sequence: TGTGCCAGCAGTTCTGGACAAAACAGGGTCTACGAGCAGTACTTC. As protein: CASSSGQNRVYEQYF.

Notes on this clonotype: The germline gene is not matched at one end of the junction; a read error may be the cause. CDR3 amino acids: CANSETGASPLHF. The CDR3 DNA sequence: TGCGCCAACAGTGAGACGGGGGCTTCACCCCTCCACTTT. V and J are TRBV10-2 and TRBJ1-6, with D possibly being TRBD1 (6 bases). CDR3 length equals 13 residues. Germline assignment: CDR1 WSHSY and CDR2 SAAADI.

A few counts support this clonotype. The junction and the germline gene differ at one end; a read error may be behind it. This chain joins TRBV7-7 and TRBJ2-5; 9 positions agree with TRBD1. Germline CDR1 SSHAT, CDR2 FNYEAQ (reference sequence). The CDR3 runs 14 residues. The CDR3 nucleotides read TGTGCTAGCAGCTCGGGACAGGGAAAAGAGACCCAGTACTTC. It yields the protein CASSSGQGKETQYF.

This clonotype was seen at least ten times. The chain couples TRBV12-3 or TRBV12-4 to TRBJ2-3; 8 bases are shared with TRBD2. This CDR3 has 15 amino acids. J gave up 5 bases and V 6 bases, and 10 bases lay outside the gene matches. The CDR3, as DNA: TGTGCCAGCAGCTTCGGGGGACTAGTAGGAGATACGCAGTATTTT. The encoded protein is CASSFGGLVGDTQYF.